The next 22 T cell receptor beta chains were all read from a single sample in a study of blood T cell repertoires in COVID-19. The repertoire was sequenced with immunoSEQ multiplex PCR; TCRdb's copy has only in-frame clones and lacks some. The table has 250,000 to 400,000 clones, approximately 91% seen once; the top ten hold about 5%. The sample consisted of PBMCs or T cells enriched from blood (not recorded which). The receptors were gathered from a man aged 60 to 69 who had recovered from COVID-19.

The V gene is TRBV2, the J gene TRBJ1-5; 12 nucleotides match TRBD1. V lost 7 bases to trimming and J lost 6 bases; unmatched junction nucleotides: 7. Looked up from germline, CDR1 is SNHLY and CDR2 is FYNNEI. The CDR3 has 15 residues. The CDR3 coding sequence is TGTGCCAGCACACCGGGACAGGGGGCGACTCAGCCCCAGCATTTT. Translation: CASTPGQGATQPQHF.

V is TRBV7-9 and J is TRBJ2-7, with D unclear. Germline V gene lookup returns CDR1 SEHNR and CDR2 FQNEAQ (reference sequence). This CDR3 is built from 15 residues. The V gene lost 0 bases and the J gene lost 0 bases, with 9 bases spanning the gap. The CDR3 bases are TGTGCCAGCAGCTTAGCGCGACTGAACTCCTACGAGCAGTACTTC. Its protein is CASSLARLNSYEQYF.

The chain has TRBV6-1 and TRBJ1-5; unclear D gene. CDR1 is MNHNS and CDR2 is SASEGT in the germline V gene. Trimming removed 2 bases at V and 11 bases at J, with 10 bases between. The CDR3 is 12 amino acids. In DNA, the CDR3 is TGTGCCAGCAGTGAAAATTGGCAGGCCCAGCATTTT. This encodes CASSENWQAQHF.

V usage is TRBV5-4 and J usage is TRBJ2-3; 11 positions match TRBD2. Losses at the gene ends were 2 bases for V and 2 bases for J; bases not matched to a gene: 4. Germline lookup yields CDR1 SGHNT and CDR2 YYREEE (reference sequence). The CDR3 runs 16 residues. DNA of the CDR3: TGTGCCAGCAGCTTTAGACTAGCGGGATACACAGATACGCAGTATTTT. As protein: CASSFRLAGYTDTQYF.

This chain's CDR3 is CASSLYSVNTEAFF. DNA for the CDR3: TGTGCCAGCAGCTTGTACTCGGTGAACACTGAAGCTTTCTTT. The chain is built from TRBV5-6 and TRBJ1-1; D unresolved. Trimming took off 1 base at V and 0 bases at J, with 7 bases between the two ends. CDR3 length: 14 residues. The germline V gene encodes CDR1 SGHDT and CDR2 YYEEEE.

V is TRBV27 and J is TRBJ2-7; D is possibly TRBD2 (6 bases). V lost 2 bases, J lost 2 bases, and 19 bases lay in between. The CDR3 runs 17 residues. Germline assignment: CDR1 MNHEY and CDR2 SMNVEV (reference sequence). The CDR3 sequence: CASSLIPPDRGTYEQYF. As DNA, the CDR3 is TGTGCCAGCAGTTTAATCCCCCCCGACCGCGGGACCTACGAGCAGTACTTC.

V is TRBV7-2 and J is TRBJ2-3; TRBD1 matches 10 bases. The J segment lost 6 bases and the V segment lost 2 bases, leaving 5 bases of the junction unmatched. The CDR3 is made up of 15 amino acids. Germline CDR1 and CDR2: SGHTA and FQGNSA. The CDR3: CASSLSGTGADTQYF. The CDR3 DNA is TGTGCCAGCAGCTTATCCGGGACAGGGGCCGATACGCAGTATTTT.

The V and J genes are TRBV29-1 and TRBJ1-2; weak D call: TRBD1 (6 bases). Trimming removed 6 bases from V and 4 bases from J, with 21 bases in between. CDR1 is SQVTM, CDR2 ANQGSEA, per germline. The CDR3 has 15 residues. The CDR3 spells CSVEHRRQDGYGYTF. The DNA of the CDR3 is TGCAGCGTCGAACATCGAAGACAGGACGGCTATGGCTACACCTTC.

V and J are TRBV11-2 and TRBJ1-2; D unresolved. V lost 1 base to trimming and J lost 3 bases, with 12 bases between them. The CDR3 is 15 residues long. Germline CDR1 is SGHAT and CDR2 is FQNNGV. The CDR3 coding sequence is TGTGCCAGCAGCTTAGCACGGGGAAGTTACTATGGCTACACCTTC. Translated: CASSLARGSYYGYTF.

J is TRBJ1-1 and V is TRBV7-9; D remains ambiguous. V lost 3 bases to trimming and J lost 1 base, with 3 bases between them. The CDR3 sequence is 12 residues long. The V gene's germline CDR1 is SEHNR and CDR2 FQNEAQ (reference sequence). The CDR3 reads CASSFRNTEAFF. The CDR3 DNA reads as TGTGCCAGCAGCTTTAGGAACACTGAAGCTTTCTTT.

The chain carries TRBV5-5 and TRBJ1-4; 9 bases are shared with TRBD1. The trim removed 4 bases at V and 8 bases at J, leaving 6 bases unmatched. Germline loops: CDR1 SGHKS, CDR2 YYEKEE (reference sequence). The CDR3 length is 14 residues. CDR3 bases: TGTGCCAGCAGCATGGGACAGGGCGGGGAAAAACTGTTTTTT. It encodes CASSMGQGGEKLFF.

This sequence joins TRBV10-3 and TRBJ2-2; 11 bases are shared with TRBD2. The CDR3 sequence is 14 residues long. The V and J ends lost 10 bases and 3 bases, in that order; junction bases with no gene match: 4. The germline V gene encodes CDR1 ENHRY and CDR2 SYGVKD. In nucleotides, the CDR3 is TGTGCCAGCCAGACTAGCGGGGACACCGGGGAGCTGTTTTTT. This translates into CASQTSGDTGELFF.

The chain carries TRBV7-9 and TRBJ2-5; 12 nucleotides line up with TRBD2. Germline CDR1 SEHNR, CDR2 FQNEAQ (reference sequence). This CDR3 has 17 amino acids. V lost 5 bases to trimming and J lost 5 bases; unmatched junction nucleotides: 12. CDR3 bases: TGTGCCAGCAGCCCTGGACTAGCGGGATCCCCGGGGGAGACCCAGTACTTC. Translation: CASSPGLAGSPGETQYF.

The chain uses TRBV6-5 and TRBJ2-5; TRBD1 agrees at 9 bases. This CDR3 spans 14 amino acids. V trimming: 7 bases; J trimming: 5 bases; junction bases outside the gene matches: 8. Germline loops: CDR1 MNHEY, CDR2 SVGAGI. In DNA, the CDR3 is TGTGCCAGCACCCTTGGGACAGGGTGGGAGACCCAGTACTTC. Its translation: CASTLGTGWETQYF.

The rearrangement joins TRBV5-5 to TRBJ2-1; TRBD2 aligns across 9 bases. Unmatched junction bases numbered 13, after V lost 3 bases and J lost 9 bases. The CDR3 sequence is 16 residues long. The germline CDR1 and CDR2 sequences are SGHKS and YYEKEE (reference sequence). The CDR3, as DNA: TGTGCCAGCAGCTGGGCCGGGGCGGGAGGGCCAGGTGAGCAGTTCTTC. Its translation is CASSWAGAGGPGEQFF.

This rearrangement joins TRBV7-2 to TRBJ1-2; D not resolved. CDR3 length: 16 amino acids. Germline V lookup: CDR1 SGHTA, CDR2 FQGNSA. The V end lost 2 bases, the J end lost 3 bases, and 16 bases lay between the germline ends. For the CDR3, the DNA is TGTGCCAGCAGCTTAATACGAGGAGCGGGTGACTATGGCTACACCTTC. It is translated as CASSLIRGAGDYGYTF.

The rearrangement uses TRBV5-1 and TRBJ2-3; perhaps TRBD1 as D (6 bases). The germline CDR1 and CDR2 sequences are SGHRS and YFSETQ. V dropped 0 bases and J dropped 6 bases, with 17 bases sitting between them. CDR3 length: 16 amino acids. CDR3 in amino acids: CASSLGGNRVRDTQYF. The CDR3 DNA reads TGCGCCAGCAGCTTGGGGGGAAACAGGGTTCGGGATACGCAGTATTTT.

V gene TRBV19 combines with J gene TRBJ2-7; 7 bases line up with TRBD2. The CDR3 runs to 15 residues. Trimming at V came to 2 bases and at J to 6 bases, leaving 10 bases not matched to a gene. Germline V gene lookup returns CDR1 LNHDA and CDR2 SQIVND (reference sequence). CDR3 sequence (DNA): TGTGCCAGTAGTATAAGAGCTGACGGGGAGGGCGAGCAGTACTTC. Its protein product is CASSIRADGEGEQYF.

This clone was seen a handful of times. The CDR3 bases are TGTGCCAGCAGCTTAGGCCCCCGGAGGTACGAGCAGTACTTC. It translates to CASSLGPRRYEQYF. The V gene is TRBV7-8, the J gene TRBJ2-7; D is possibly TRBD2 (5 bases). This CDR3 contains 14 residues. Trimming removed 1 base from V and 4 bases from J, with 11 bases in between. The germline V gene encodes CDR1 SGHVS and CDR2 FQNEAQ.

The chain uses TRBV29-1 and TRBJ2-7; 11 positions match TRBD2. V shed 7 bases and J 5 bases; nucleotides not matched to a gene: 13. The CDR3 is 15 residues long. Looked up from germline, CDR1 is SQVTM and CDR2 is ANQGSEA. CDR3 residues: CSAKELAGVNDEQYF. The CDR3 DNA reads TGCAGCGCCAAAGAACTAGCGGGAGTAAATGACGAGCAGTACTTC.

The gene calls are TRBV24-1 and TRBJ1-5, with 10 bases fitting TRBD1. Germline trimming cut 9 bases from V and 6 bases from J; bases unmatched to any gene: 1. This CDR3 has 12 residues. The germline gives CDR1 KGHDR, CDR2 SFDVKD. As DNA, the CDR3 is TGTGCCACCGGGACAGGGGTTCAGCCCCAGCATTTT. Translation gives CATGTGVQPQHF.

V usage is TRBV6-6 and J usage is TRBJ2-3; D gene uncertain. The germline V and J ends were trimmed by 5 bases and 6 bases, with 9 bases remaining between them. Germline loops: CDR1 MNHNY, CDR2 SVGAGI (reference sequence). There are 12 residues in the CDR3. The CDR3 nucleotides are TGTGCCAGCAGTGCCACCGCGGATACGCAGTATTTT. Protein sequence: CASSATADTQYF.